This TCR beta chain was recorded in a study of OX40 agonist ivuxolimab in advanced cancers. General notes on the study: The costimulatory receptor OX40 (CD134) was targeted by ivuxolimab, a fully human IgG2 agonistic monoclonal antibody. Intravenous ivuxolimab was administered to patients every 2 weeks at six dose levels: 0.01, 0.1, 0.3, 1.5, 3 and 10 mg/kg. Of the 50 to 55 dose-escalation patients, hepatocellular carcinoma was present in about 20, melanoma in some 15, renal cell carcinoma in 9 and head and neck cancer in 9. The dose-escalation cohort was around 84% male with a mean age of about 58 years, ranging from roughly 20 to 80. Prior anti-PD-1, anti-PD-L1 or anti-CTLA-4 therapy was permitted, and 30% to 50% of dose-escalation patients had received checkpoint inhibitors. Partial responses occurred in three dose-escalation patients, of whom one had hepatocellular carcinoma and two had cutaneous melanoma. Peripheral TCRbeta sequencing aimed to test whether ivuxolimab altered TCR sequence diversity and caused clonal T-cell expansion. The paper covers the monotherapy dose-escalation part of the phase I ivuxolimab trial, which included N ≈ 57 patients. The paper's findings and limits, for the study overall: The antigen specificity of the clonally expanded peripheral T cells was not determined. At doses from 0.1 to 3.0 mg/kg, clonal expansion was seen in both CD4+ and CD8+ blood T cells between baseline and week 6. In partial responders in the 0.1-3.0 mg/kg groups, normalized peripheral clonal expansion was found to be among the lowest, especially among CD8+ T cells. After ivuxolimab, more expanded clones were found on average in CD8+ T cells than in CD4+ T cells. Low levels of normalized T-cell clonal expansion were also seen in some nonresponding patients.

For sequencing of the TCRbeta CDR3 region, genomic DNA was extracted from the sorted cells. TCRbeta CDR3 regions were sequenced using the immunoSEQ Assay. TCRdb re-hosts the immuneACCESS table, in-frame sequences only. Its copies lack some clones; in the studies checked, an unresolved V gene accounts for under half of them, and the cause for the rest is not known. In all, the sample holds nearly 20,000 clones, and roughly nine tenths of those were seen once. In total, the top ten clones hold approximately 15% of the sample. The junction carries 8 bases between V and J, which are trimmed by 1 base and 1 base respectively. The germline V gene (reference sequence) gives CDR1 as SGHNT and CDR2 as YYREEE. From the cysteine up to the phenylalanine, the CDR3 has a length of 14 residues. Only the CDR3 portion is preserved as DNA: 42 bases, with reading frame beginning at the first base. The trial excluded patients who had a history of autoimmune disease or were on systemic immunosuppression. Peripheral blood for TCR sequencing was collected from all dose cohorts at baseline, on cycle 4 day 1, and on cycle 7 day 1. Samples were obtained from an open-label, multicenter, first-in-human phase I dose-escalation trial of ivuxolimab. Adults with locally advanced or metastatic head and neck squamous cell, hepatocellular, melanoma or renal cell carcinoma were enrolled in the trial. CD4+ and CD8+ T cells were sorted separately from peripheral blood before TCR sequencing.

A remark on this clone: This receptor's antigen is unknown. Per-base qualities were not stored, and no clone one base away is much larger.

Sequenced material: CD4+ or CD8+ T cells sorted from blood, taken in a trial of the OX40 agonist ivuxolimab. The sequence joins TRBV5-4 to TRBJ1-1; the D gene is unclear. This receptor was taken from an adult with an advanced solid tumor such as melanoma, head and neck, liver or kidney cancer. CDR3 reads: CASSLKGGNTEAFF. DNA sequence: TGTGCCAGCAGCTTGAAGGGAGGGAACACTGAAGCTTTCTTT.